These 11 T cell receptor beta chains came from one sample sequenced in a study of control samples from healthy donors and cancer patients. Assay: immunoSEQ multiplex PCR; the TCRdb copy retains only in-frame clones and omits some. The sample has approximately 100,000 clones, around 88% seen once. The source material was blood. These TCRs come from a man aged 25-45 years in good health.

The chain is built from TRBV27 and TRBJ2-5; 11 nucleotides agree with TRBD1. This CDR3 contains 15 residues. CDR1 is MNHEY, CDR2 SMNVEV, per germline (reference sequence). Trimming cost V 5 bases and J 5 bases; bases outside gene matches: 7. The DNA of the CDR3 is TGTGCCAGCAGTACCCGGACAGGGGGCCGGGAGACCCAGTACTTC. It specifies CASSTRTGGRETQYF.

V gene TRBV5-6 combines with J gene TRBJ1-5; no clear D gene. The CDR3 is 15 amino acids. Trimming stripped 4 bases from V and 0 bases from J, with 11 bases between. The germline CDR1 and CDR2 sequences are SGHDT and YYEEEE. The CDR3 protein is CASSPGPNSNQPQHF. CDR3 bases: TGTGCCAGCAGCCCTGGGCCAAATAGCAATCAGCCCCAGCATTTT.

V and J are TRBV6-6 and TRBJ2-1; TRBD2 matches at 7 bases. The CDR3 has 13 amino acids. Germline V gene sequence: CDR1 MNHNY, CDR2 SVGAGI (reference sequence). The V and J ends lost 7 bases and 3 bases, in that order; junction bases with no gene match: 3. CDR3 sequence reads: CASIGGSYNEQFF. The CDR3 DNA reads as TGTGCCAGCATTGGCGGGAGCTACAATGAGCAGTTCTTC.

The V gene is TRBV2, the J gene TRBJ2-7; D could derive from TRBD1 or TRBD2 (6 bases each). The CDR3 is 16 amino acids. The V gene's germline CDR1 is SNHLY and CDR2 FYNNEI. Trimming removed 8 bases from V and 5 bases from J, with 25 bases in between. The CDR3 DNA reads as TGTGCCAGCGTGCCCGTAGGGGGGAGTGACAAAAACGAGCAGTACTTC. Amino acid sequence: CASVPVGGSDKNEQYF.

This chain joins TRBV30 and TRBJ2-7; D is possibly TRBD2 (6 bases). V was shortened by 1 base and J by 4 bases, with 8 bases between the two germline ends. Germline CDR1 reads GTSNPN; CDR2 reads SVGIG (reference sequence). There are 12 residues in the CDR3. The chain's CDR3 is CAWSGGGYEQYF. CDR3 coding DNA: TGTGCCTGGAGTGGTGGGGGGTACGAGCAGTACTTC.

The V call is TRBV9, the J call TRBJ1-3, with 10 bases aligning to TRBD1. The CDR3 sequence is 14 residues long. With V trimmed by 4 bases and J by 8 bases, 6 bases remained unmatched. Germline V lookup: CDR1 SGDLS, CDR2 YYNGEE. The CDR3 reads CASSLRTGGHTIYF. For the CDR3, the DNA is TGTGCCAGCAGCTTAAGGACAGGGGGGCACACCATATATTTT. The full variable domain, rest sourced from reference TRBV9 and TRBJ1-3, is DSGVTQTPKHLITATGQRVTLRCSPRSGDLSVYWYQQSLDQGLQFLIQYYNGEERAKGNILERFSAQQFPDLHSELNLSSLELGDSALYFCASSLRTGGHTIYFGEGSWLTVV.

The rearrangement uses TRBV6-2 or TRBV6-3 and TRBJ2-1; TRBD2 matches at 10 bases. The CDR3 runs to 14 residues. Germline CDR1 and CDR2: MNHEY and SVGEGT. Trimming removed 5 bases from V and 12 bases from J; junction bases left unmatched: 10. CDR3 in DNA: TGTGCCAGCAGTATGCTAGCGGGGGCCGGGGGGCAGTTCTTC. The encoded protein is CASSMLAGAGGQFF.

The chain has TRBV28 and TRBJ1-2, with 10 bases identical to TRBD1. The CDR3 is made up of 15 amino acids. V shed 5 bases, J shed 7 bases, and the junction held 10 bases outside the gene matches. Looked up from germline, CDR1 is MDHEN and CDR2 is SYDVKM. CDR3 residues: CASSETGQGHSGYTF. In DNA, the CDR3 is TGTGCCAGCAGTGAAACGGGACAGGGGCACAGTGGCTACACCTTC.

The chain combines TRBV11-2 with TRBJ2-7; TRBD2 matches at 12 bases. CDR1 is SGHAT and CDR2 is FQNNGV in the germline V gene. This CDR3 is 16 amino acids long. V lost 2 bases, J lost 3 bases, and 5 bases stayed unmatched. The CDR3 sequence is CASSLRTSGIVYEQYF. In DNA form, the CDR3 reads TGTGCCAGCAGCTTAAGGACTAGCGGGATTGTCTACGAGCAGTACTTC.

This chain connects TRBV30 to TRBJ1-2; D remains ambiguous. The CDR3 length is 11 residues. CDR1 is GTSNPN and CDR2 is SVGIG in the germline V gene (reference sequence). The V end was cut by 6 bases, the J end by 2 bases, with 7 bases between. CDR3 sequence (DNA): TGTGCCTGTGCATACAACTATGGCTACACCTTC. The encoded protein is CACAYNYGYTF. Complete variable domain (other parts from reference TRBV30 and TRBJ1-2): SQTIHQWPATLVQPVGSPLSLECTVEGTSNPNLYWYRQAAGRGLQLLFYSVGIGQISSEVPQNLSASRPQDRQFILSSKKLLLSDSGFYLCACAYNYGYTFGSGTRLTVV.

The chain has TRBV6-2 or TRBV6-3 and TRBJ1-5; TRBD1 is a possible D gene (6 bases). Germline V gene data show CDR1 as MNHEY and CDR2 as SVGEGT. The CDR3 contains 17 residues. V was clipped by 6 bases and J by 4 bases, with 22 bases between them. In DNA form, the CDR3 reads TGTGCCAGCAGCGGAAAAATCCCAGGGGTAGGGAATCAGCCCCAGCATTTT. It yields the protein CASSGKIPGVGNQPQHF.